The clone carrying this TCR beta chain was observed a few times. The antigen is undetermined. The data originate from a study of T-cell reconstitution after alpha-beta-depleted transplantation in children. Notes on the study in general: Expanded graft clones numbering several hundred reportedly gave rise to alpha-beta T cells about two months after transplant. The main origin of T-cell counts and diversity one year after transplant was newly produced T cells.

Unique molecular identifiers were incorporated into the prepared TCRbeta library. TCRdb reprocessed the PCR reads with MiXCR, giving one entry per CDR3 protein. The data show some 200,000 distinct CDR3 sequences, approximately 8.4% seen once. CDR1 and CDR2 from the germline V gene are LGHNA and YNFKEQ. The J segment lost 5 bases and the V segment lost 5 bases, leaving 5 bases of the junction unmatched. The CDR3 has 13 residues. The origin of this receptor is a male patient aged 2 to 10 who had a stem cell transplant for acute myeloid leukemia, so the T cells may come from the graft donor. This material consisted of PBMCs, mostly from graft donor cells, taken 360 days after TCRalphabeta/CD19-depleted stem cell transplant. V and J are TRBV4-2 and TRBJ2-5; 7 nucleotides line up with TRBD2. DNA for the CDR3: TGTGCCAGCAGCACGACTAGCTCTGAGACCCAGTACTTC. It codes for CASSTTSSETQYF.